This passage covers 17 T cell receptor beta chains from one sample sequenced in a study of T cell responses to AZD1222 COVID-19 vaccine. The method was immunoSEQ multiplex PCR; TCRdb's version includes in-frame clones alone and lacks a portion of them. The data contain fewer than 150,000 clones, approximately 84% of them singletons. The sequences come from peripheral blood, collected on day 0 of AZD1222 vaccination. These TCRs come from an adult in good health.

This clone was observed a handful of times. This sequence joins TRBV5-4 and TRBJ2-5; TRBD2 matches 7 bases. CDR3 size: 17 residues. Trimming at V came to 0 bases and at J to 4 bases, leaving 12 bases not matched to a gene. CDR1 is SGHNT, CDR2 YYREEE, per germline (reference sequence). The CDR3 DNA reads as TGTGCCAGCAGCTTGGGGGGAGGGGTCGGGTACCGAGAGACCCAGTACTTC. Translated: CASSLGGGVGYRETQYF. Supplemented by reference TRBV5-4 and TRBJ2-5, the full variable domain reads ETGVTQSPTHLIKTRGQQVTLRCSSQSGHNTVSWYQQALGQGPQFIFQYYREEENGRGNFPPRFSGLQFPNYSSELNVNALELDDSALYLCASSLGGGVGYRETQYFGPGTRLLVL.

The J gene is TRBJ2-2, the V gene TRBV12-3 or TRBV12-4, with D tentatively TRBD1 (6 bases). V lost 6 bases and J 3 bases, leaving 8 bases between the germline ends. CDR3 length equals 13 residues. The CDR3, as DNA: TGTGCCAGCAGGGGGGCTGACACCGGGGAGCTGTTTTTT. It encodes CASRGADTGELFF.

The V and J genes are TRBV6-5 and TRBJ1-2; no definite D call. V shed 9 bases and J shed 8 bases, with 16 bases lying between them. The CDR3 runs 12 residues. Germline assignment: CDR1 MNHEY and CDR2 SVGAGI. The CDR3 sequence is CASRAPLVGYTF. The CDR3 DNA is TGTGCCAGTCGGGCCCCATTAGTCGGCTACACCTTC.

The chain links TRBV6-5 to TRBJ2-7; no definite D call. V gave up 0 bases and J gave up 6 bases, with 3 bases separating them. The germline CDR1 and CDR2 sequences are MNHEY and SVGAGI. The CDR3 runs to 11 residues. The CDR3 sequence: CASSYSSEQYF. The CDR3, as DNA: TGTGCCAGCAGTTACTCGTCCGAGCAGTACTTC.

This chain connects TRBV12-3 or TRBV12-4 to TRBJ1-6, with a possible D match to TRBD1 (5 bases). V lost 6 bases and J 13 bases, leaving 16 bases between the germline ends. The CDR3 length is 13 residues. In DNA form, the CDR3 reads TGTGCCAGCAGCCGGGACCGTCGGGAGCCCCTCCACTTT. This gives the protein CASSRDRREPLHF.

The chain recombines TRBV9 with TRBJ1-5; 7 bases match TRBD1. CDR3 length: 14 amino acids. The germline V gene has CDR1 SGDLS and CDR2 YYNGEE. J lost 3 bases, V lost 4 bases, and 4 bases had no gene match. CDR3 amino acids: CASSPGQDNQPQHF. In DNA form, the CDR3 reads TGTGCCAGCAGCCCAGGACAGGACAATCAGCCCCAGCATTTT.

This rearrangement joins TRBV4-1 to TRBJ2-4, with D possibly TRBD2 on 6 matching bases. The germline V gene has CDR1 MGHRA and CDR2 YSYEKL. There are 19 residues in the CDR3. V shed 1 base and J shed 3 bases, with 22 bases lying between them. Written as DNA, the CDR3 is TGCGCCAGCAGCCAAGGGGAGGACCCAGGAGGGGCCAACAAAAACATTCAGTACTTC. Protein: CASSQGEDPGGANKNIQYF.

This chain joins TRBV27 and TRBJ1-4, with D unresolved. V lost 7 bases to trimming and J lost 6 bases, with 12 bases between them. The CDR3 covers 13 residues. Germline values: CDR1 MNHEY, CDR2 SMNVEV (reference sequence). For the CDR3, the DNA is TGTGCCAGCACGTCGAGGGAGGATGAAAAACTGTTTTTT. Amino acid sequence: CASTSREDEKLFF. The complete variable domain, with remaining parts taken from reference TRBV27 and TRBJ1-4, reads EAQVTQNPRYLITVTGKKLTVTCSQNMNHEYMSWYRQDPGLGLRQIYYSMNVEVTDKGDVPEGYKVSRKEKRNFPLILESPSPNQTSLYFCASTSREDEKLFFGSGTQLSVL.

This clone was seen only once. The chain joins TRBV5-1 to TRBJ1-6; 8 nucleotides align to TRBD1. V gave up 0 bases and J gave up 8 bases; unmatched junction bases: 4. The CDR3 has 15 amino acids. Germline V CDR1 and CDR2: SGHRS, YFSETQ. In DNA, the CDR3 is TGCGCCAGCAGCTTGGGGACAGGGATGGATTCACCCCTCCACTTT. Its protein is CASSLGTGMDSPLHF.

V is TRBV27 and J is TRBJ1-2; unclear D gene. CDR1 and CDR2 from the germline V gene are MNHEY and SMNVEV (reference sequence). This CDR3 spans 13 amino acids. V was trimmed by 4 bases and J by 8 bases, leaving 14 bases between them. The CDR3 loop is CASSSFSSPGYTF. The CDR3 coding sequence is TGTGCCAGCAGTTCCTTTTCGAGTCCGGGCTACACCTTC.

This chain links TRBV11-2 with TRBJ2-7; 10 positions match TRBD1. The germline V gene has CDR1 SGHAT and CDR2 FQNNGV. V was pared by 8 bases and J by 1 base, with 8 bases of the junction left unmatched. This CDR3 is 15 amino acids long. The CDR3 spells CASYPPGQGSYEQYF. The CDR3 DNA is TGTGCCAGCTATCCACCGGGACAGGGGTCCTACGAGCAGTACTTC.

The chain employs TRBV7-9 and TRBJ1-5, with 8 bases that match TRBD1. CDR1 and CDR2 from the germline V gene are SEHNR and FQNEAQ (reference sequence). V trimming: 4 bases; J trimming: 6 bases; junction bases outside the gene matches: 11. This CDR3 is built from 16 residues. The CDR3 region is CASSSETGVVTQPQHF. The DNA of the CDR3 is TGTGCCAGCAGCTCAGAGACAGGGGTGGTTACTCAGCCCCAGCATTTT.

The genes are TRBV28 and TRBJ1-1; 8 bases line up with TRBD1. The germline CDR1 and CDR2 sequences are MDHEN and SYDVKM. CDR3 length equals 13 residues. Trimming at V came to 5 bases and at J to 9 bases, leaving 8 bases not matched to a gene. DNA of the CDR3: TGTGCCAGCAGTCCAGGGGGCGCCTCGAAAGCTTTCTTT. Amino acid sequence: CASSPGGASKAFF. Filled out from reference TRBV28 and TRBJ1-1, the complete variable domain reads DVKVTQSSRYLVKRTGEKVFLECVQDMDHENMFWYRQDPGLGLRLIYFSYDVKMKEKGDIPEGYSVSREKKERFSLILESASTNQTSMYLCASSPGGASKAFFGQGTRLTVV.

V is TRBV5-6 and J is TRBJ1-2, with D perhaps matching TRBD1 (6 bases). Deletions cut 3 bases from V and 4 bases from J, with 13 bases between. The CDR3 covers 14 residues. CDR1 and CDR2 (germline): SGHDT, YYEEEE. CDR3 loop: CASSSKGGVYGYTF. The CDR3, as DNA: TGTGCCAGCAGCTCCAAGGGGGGCGTCTATGGCTACACCTTC.

The V and J genes are TRBV7-3 and TRBJ1-1; tentative D call: TRBD1 (5 bases). This CDR3 has 13 residues. Germline-derived CDR1 and CDR2 are SGHTA and FQGTGA. V lost 3 bases and J lost 1, with 6 bases in between. This CDR3 is CASSFQGNTEAFF. In nucleotides, the CDR3 is TGTGCCAGCAGCTTCCAGGGGAACACTGAAGCTTTCTTT. Combining the CDR3 with reference TRBV7-3 and TRBJ1-1 gives the whole variable domain GAGVSQTPSNKVTEKGKYVELRCDPISGHTALYWYRQSLGQGPEFLIYFQGTGAADDSGLPNDRFFAVRPEGSVSTLKIQRTERGDSAVYLCASSFQGNTEAFFGQGTRLTVV.

The V call is TRBV29-1, the J call TRBJ1-5; D possibly corresponds to TRBD1 (5 bases). Per germline, CDR1 SQVTM and CDR2 ANQGSEA. This CDR3 spans 13 amino acids. V lost 4 bases to trimming and J lost 3 bases, with 10 bases between them. This CDR3 reads CSVARDYNQPQHF. As DNA, the CDR3 is TGCAGCGTTGCCCGGGACTACAATCAGCCCCAGCATTTT.

This clone was counted a single time. The V and J genes are TRBV2 and TRBJ1-5, with 7 bases identical to TRBD1. This CDR3 is 14 amino acids long. The germline CDR1 and CDR2 sequences are SNHLY and FYNNEI. V trimming: 5 bases; J trimming: 6 bases; junction bases outside the gene matches: 7. The DNA for the CDR3 is TGTGCCAGCAGTAGGGACAGAGGACCTCAGCCCCAGCATTTT. Translated: CASSRDRGPQPQHF.